This paragraph reports one TCR beta chain. Its matching antigen is unknown. This sample was included in a study of neoadjuvant anti-PD-1 for oral cavity cancer. Findings of the study overall: After neoadjuvant nivolumab, PBMC T cell clonality was significantly higher in non-responders than responders.

The germline V gene has CDR1 LGHNA and CDR2 YNFKEQ. The CDR3 totals 16 residues. V lost 4 bases to trimming and J lost 1 base; unmatched junction nucleotides: 3. TCRdb's table, derived via immunoSEQ multiplex PCR, lists solely in-frame clones and lacks some. This table has tens of thousands of clones, around four fifths appearing once. The genes are TRBV4-2 and TRBJ2-2; 10 positions match TRBD2. This receptor was taken from a person between 40 and 85 years old with oral cavity squamous cell carcinoma. Sequencing used PBMCs, obtained before nivolumab (anti-PD-1) treatment. The CDR3: CASSPRLAGNTGELFF. The CDR3 DNA reads as TGTGCCAGCAGCCCTAGACTAGCGGGGAACACCGGGGAGCTGTTTTTT.